This T cell receptor (beta chain) was identified in a study of blood T cell repertoires in COVID-19. Background on the study: Sources were T cells, B-cell-depleted T cells, or PBMCs; the material itself was cDNA or gDNA.

Assay: immunoSEQ multiplex PCR; the TCRdb copy retains only in-frame clones and omits some. The sample has roughly 100,000 clones, around 88% seen once. The length of the CDR3 is 13 residues. The ends were cut back, 8 bases at V and 1 base at J, with 10 bases in the middle. The germline gives CDR1 KGHDR, CDR2 SFDVKD. This receptor was identified in a human donor in a cohort sampled during active COVID-19. Input material: peripheral blood. The chain is built from TRBV24-1 and TRBJ1-1, with D perhaps matching TRBD1 (6 bases). This chain's CDR3 is CATKDRPNTEAFF. The CDR3 DNA follows: TGTGCCACCAAAGACAGGCCGAACACTGAAGCTTTCTTT.